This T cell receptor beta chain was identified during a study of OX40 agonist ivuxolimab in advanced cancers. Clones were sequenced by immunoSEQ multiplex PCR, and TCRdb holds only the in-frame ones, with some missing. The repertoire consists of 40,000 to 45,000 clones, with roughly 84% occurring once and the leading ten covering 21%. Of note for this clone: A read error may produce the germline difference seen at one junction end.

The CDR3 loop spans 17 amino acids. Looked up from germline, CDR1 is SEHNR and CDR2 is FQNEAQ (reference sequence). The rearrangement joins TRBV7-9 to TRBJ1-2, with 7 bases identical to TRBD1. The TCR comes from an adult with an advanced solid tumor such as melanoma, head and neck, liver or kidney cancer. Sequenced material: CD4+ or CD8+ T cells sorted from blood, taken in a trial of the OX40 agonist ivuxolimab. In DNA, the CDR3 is TGCGCCAGCAGCCAAGATACCGCAGGGGGTAATAGTCATGGCTACACCTTC. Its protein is CASSQDTAGGNSHGYTF.